This T cell receptor (beta chain) was captured by sequencing in a study of regulatory T cells in long-lasting Graves disease. This clonotype was seen at least ten times. V gave up 6 bases and J gave up 3 bases, with 12 bases separating them. CDR3 length: 13 amino acids. Germline CDR1 SGHAT, CDR2 FQNNGV. Regarding time point: persistent/refractory GD, antithyroid drugs over 5 years with positive TRAb. RNA isolated from PBMCs was used to make the TCR library. By American Thyroid Association guidelines, Graves' disease was diagnosed in the cohort. In building TCR beta libraries, iRepertoire HTBI primers were used together with Arm-PCR of CDR3 regions. From the multiplex PCR reads, TCRdb called clonotypes with MiXCR, one entry per CDR3 protein. The repertoire holds almost 350,000 distinct CDR3 sequences, with less than 20% as singletons.

V gene TRBV11-2 combines with J gene TRBJ2-7; no clear D gene. The TCR sequence derives from a female donor with Graves disease. This material consisted of peripheral blood mononuclear cells (PBMCs), taken when the disease was refractory, from a patient treated with antithyroid drugs. The CDR3 DNA reads TGTGCCAGCAGTCCCGGGCCTTACTACGAGCAGTACTTC. It encodes CASSPGPYYEQYF.